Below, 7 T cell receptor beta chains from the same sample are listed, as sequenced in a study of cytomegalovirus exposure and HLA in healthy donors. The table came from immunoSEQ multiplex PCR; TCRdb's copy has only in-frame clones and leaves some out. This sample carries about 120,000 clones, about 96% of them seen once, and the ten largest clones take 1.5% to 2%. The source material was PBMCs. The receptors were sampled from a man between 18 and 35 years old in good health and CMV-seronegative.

The DNA of the CDR3 is TGTGCCAGCAGTTCGACCTCTACAGGATTACTCTTGGAGCAGTACTTC. Translated, it gives CASSSTSTGLLLEQYF. The chain joins TRBV28 to TRBJ2-7; D perhaps matches TRBD1 (5 bases). There are 16 residues in the CDR3. V was trimmed by 4 bases and J by 7 bases, leaving 23 bases between them. The germline V gene has CDR1 MDHEN and CDR2 SYDVKM.

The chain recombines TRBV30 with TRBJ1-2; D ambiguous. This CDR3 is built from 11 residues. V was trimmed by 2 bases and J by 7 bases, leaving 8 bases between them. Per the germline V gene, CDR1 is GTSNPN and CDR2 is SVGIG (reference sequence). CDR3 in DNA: TGTGCCTGGAGTCTCGGCGGTGGCTACACCTTC. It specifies CAWSLGGGYTF.

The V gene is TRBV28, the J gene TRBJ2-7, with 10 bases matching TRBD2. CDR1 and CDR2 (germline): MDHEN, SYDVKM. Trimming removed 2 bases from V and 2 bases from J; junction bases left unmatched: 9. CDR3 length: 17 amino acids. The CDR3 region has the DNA TGTGCCAGCAGTTTACTGCATCAAGGACTAGCGGCCTACGAGCAGTACTTC. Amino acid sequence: CASSLLHQGLAAYEQYF. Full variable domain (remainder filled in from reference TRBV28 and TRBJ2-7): DVKVTQSSRYLVKRTGEKVFLECVQDMDHENMFWYRQDPGLGLRLIYFSYDVKMKEKGDIPEGYSVSREKKERFSLILESASTNQTSMYLCASSLLHQGLAAYEQYFGPGTRLTVT.

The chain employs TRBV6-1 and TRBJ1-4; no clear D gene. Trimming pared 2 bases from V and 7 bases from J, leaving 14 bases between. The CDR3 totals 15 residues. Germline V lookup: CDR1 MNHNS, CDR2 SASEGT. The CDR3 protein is CASSEMEGFVEKLFF. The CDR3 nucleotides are TGTGCCAGCAGTGAAATGGAGGGATTCGTTGAAAAACTGTTTTTT.

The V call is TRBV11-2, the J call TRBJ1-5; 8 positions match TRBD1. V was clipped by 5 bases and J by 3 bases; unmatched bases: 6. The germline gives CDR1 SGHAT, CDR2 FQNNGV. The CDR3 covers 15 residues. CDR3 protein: CASSQTGATNQPQHF. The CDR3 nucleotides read TGTGCCAGCAGCCAGACAGGGGCTACCAATCAGCCCCAGCATTTT.

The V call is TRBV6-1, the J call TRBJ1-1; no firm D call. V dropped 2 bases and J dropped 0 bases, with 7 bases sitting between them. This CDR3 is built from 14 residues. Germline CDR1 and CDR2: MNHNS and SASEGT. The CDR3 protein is CASSEQAVNTEAFF. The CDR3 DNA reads TGTGCCAGCAGTGAACAGGCTGTGAACACTGAAGCTTTCTTT.

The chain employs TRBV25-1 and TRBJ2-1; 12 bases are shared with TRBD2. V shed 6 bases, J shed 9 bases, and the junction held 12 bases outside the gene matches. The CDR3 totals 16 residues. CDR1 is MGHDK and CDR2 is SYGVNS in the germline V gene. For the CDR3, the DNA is TGTGCCAGCAGCCTAGCGGGAGGGCCCATAATGAGTGAGCAGTTCTTC. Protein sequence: CASSLAGGPIMSEQFF.